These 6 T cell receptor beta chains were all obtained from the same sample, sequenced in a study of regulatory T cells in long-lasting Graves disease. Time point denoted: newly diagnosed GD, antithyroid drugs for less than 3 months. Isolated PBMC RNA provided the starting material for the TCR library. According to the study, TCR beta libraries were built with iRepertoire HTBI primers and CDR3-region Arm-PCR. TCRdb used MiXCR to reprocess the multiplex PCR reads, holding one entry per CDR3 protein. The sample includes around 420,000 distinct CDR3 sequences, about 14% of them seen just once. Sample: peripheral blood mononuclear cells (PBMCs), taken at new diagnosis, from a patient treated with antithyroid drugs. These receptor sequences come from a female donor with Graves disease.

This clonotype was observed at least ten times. CDR3 nucleotide sequence: TGTGCCAGCAGCCAAGAGGACAGATATAGCAATCAGCCCCAGCATTTT. Its protein is CASSQEDRYSNQPQHF. The rearrangement links TRBV3-1 to TRBJ1-5; possible D gene TRBD1, 6 bases. CDR3 length: 16 residues. Per the germline V gene, CDR1 is LGHDT and CDR2 is YNNKEL (reference sequence). V lost 0 bases and J lost 0, with 9 bases in between.

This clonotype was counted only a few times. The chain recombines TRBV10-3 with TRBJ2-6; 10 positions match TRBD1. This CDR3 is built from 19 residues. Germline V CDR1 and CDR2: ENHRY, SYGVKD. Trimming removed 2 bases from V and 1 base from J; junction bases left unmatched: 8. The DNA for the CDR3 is TGTGCCATCAGTGAGCCGACGACAGGGGGCTATTCTGGGGCCAACGTCCTGACTTTC. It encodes CAISEPTTGGYSGANVLTF.

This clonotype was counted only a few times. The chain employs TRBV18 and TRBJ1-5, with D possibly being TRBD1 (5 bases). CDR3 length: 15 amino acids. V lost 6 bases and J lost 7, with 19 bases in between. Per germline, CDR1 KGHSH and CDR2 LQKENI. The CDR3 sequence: CASSPSAGSEQPQHF. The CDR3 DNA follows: TGTGCCAGCTCTCCCTCCGCAGGGTCGGAGCAGCCCCAGCATTTT. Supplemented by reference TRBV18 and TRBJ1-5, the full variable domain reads NAGVMQNPRHLVRRRGQEARLRCSPMKGHSHVYWYRQLPEEGLKFMVYLQKENIIDESGMPKERFSAEFPKEGPSILRIQQVVRGDSAAYFCASSPSAGSEQPQHFGDGTRLSIL.

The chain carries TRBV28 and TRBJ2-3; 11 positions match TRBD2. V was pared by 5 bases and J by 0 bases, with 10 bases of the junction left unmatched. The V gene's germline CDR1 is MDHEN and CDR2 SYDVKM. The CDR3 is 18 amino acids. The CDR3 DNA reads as TGTGCCAGCAGTATAGCGGGAGGGCCACCTACTAGCACAGATACGCAGTATTTT. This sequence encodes CASSIAGGPPTSTDTQYF.

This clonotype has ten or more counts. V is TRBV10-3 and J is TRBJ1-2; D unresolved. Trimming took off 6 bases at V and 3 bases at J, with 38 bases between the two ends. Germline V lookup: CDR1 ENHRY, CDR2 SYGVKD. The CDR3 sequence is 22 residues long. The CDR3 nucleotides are TGTGCCATCAGCGAGCGGTCGGTTACATCACAAAAAAGTACCTCGGCGTACTATGGCTACACCTTC. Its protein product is CAISERSVTSQKSTSAYYGYTF.

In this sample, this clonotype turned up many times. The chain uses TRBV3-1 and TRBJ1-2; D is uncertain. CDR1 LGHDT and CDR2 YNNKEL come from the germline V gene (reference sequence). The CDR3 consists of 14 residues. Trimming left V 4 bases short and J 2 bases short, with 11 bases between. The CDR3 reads CASSPTRRNYGYTF. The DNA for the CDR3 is TGTGCCAGCAGCCCGACAAGGAGAAACTATGGCTACACCTTC.